A single sample is the source of the 19 T cell receptor beta chains below, sequenced in a study of siplizumab effects on memory and regulatory T cells. TCRdb keeps only in-frame clones here, not all; method: immunoSEQ multiplex PCR. Of over 85,000 clones in the sample, approximately 90% were seen once. The sequencing sample was made of CD4+ T cells sorted from blood. These receptors all stem from a human donor in good health.

V gene TRBV19 combines with J gene TRBJ2-2; D is undetermined. Trimming stripped 3 bases from V and 0 bases from J, with 11 bases between. The CDR3 is 16 amino acids. Germline V lookup: CDR1 LNHDA, CDR2 SQIVND (reference sequence). The CDR3 protein is CASSIPPSANTGELFF. The CDR3 coding sequence is TGTGCCAGTAGTATTCCGCCGAGCGCGAACACCGGGGAGCTGTTTTTT.

This clone was recorded a few times. The chain links TRBV19 to TRBJ2-5; D could derive from TRBD1 or TRBD2 (7 bases each). Trimming took 4 bases from V and 1 from J, leaving 13 bases between them. The CDR3 totals 15 residues. CDR1 and CDR2 from the germline V gene are LNHDA and SQIVND (reference sequence). CDR3: CASSRRGDSQETQYF. The CDR3 DNA sequence: TGTGCCAGTAGTAGACGGGGGGACAGCCAAGAGACCCAGTACTTC. Based on the CDR3 plus reference TRBV19 and TRBJ2-5, the full variable domain is DGGITQSPKYLFRKEGQNVTLSCEQNLNHDAMYWYRQDPGQGLRLIYYSQIVNDFQKGDIAEGYSVSREKKESFPLTVTSAQKNPTAFYLCASSRRGDSQETQYFGPGTRLLVL.

The V call is TRBV30, the J call TRBJ1-5; TRBD1 agrees at 8 bases. The CDR3 is 15 amino acids. The germline V gene encodes CDR1 GTSNPN and CDR2 SVGIG (reference sequence). The junction had 7 bases not matched to a gene; V was cut back by 2 bases and J by 4 bases. CDR3 nucleotides: TGTGCCTGGAGTAGCGGACAGGGAGAAAATCAGCCCCAGCATTTT. Translated, it gives CAWSSGQGENQPQHF.

The chain is built from TRBV6-1 and TRBJ2-2; D ambiguous. There are 15 residues in the CDR3. The V gene's germline CDR1 is MNHNS and CDR2 SASEGT. Trimming shortened V by 1 base and J by 4 bases, and 10 bases separated the two germline ends. The DNA of the CDR3 is TGTGCCAGCAGTGAAGTACGGCAGCTCACCGGGGAGCTGTTTTTT. As protein: CASSEVRQLTGELFF.

The V call is TRBV6-5, the J call TRBJ2-7; possibly TRBD2 for D (6 bases). In germline, CDR1 is MNHEY, CDR2 SVGAGI. Trimming removed 5 bases from V and 0 bases from J, with 14 bases in between. The CDR3 contains 15 residues. CDR3 bases: TGTGCCAGCAGTGTAACTAGCTCCCACTCCTACGAGCAGTACTTC. Its translation: CASSVTSSHSYEQYF.

The chain carries TRBV5-4 and TRBJ2-3; tentatively, D is TRBD1 (5 bases). Per the germline V gene, CDR1 is SGHNT and CDR2 is YYREEE (reference sequence). Trimming took off 0 bases at V and 2 bases at J, with 16 bases between the two ends. This CDR3 contains 17 residues. The CDR3, as DNA: TGTGCCAGCAGCTTGGAAAGGGGTAGGCTACCCACAGATACGCAGTATTTT. This translates into CASSLERGRLPTDTQYF.

V and J are TRBV7-9 and TRBJ1-2; 8 nucleotides align to TRBD1. This CDR3 has 15 residues. V lost 1 base, J lost 6 bases, and 7 bases stayed unmatched. Per the germline V gene, CDR1 is SEHNR and CDR2 is FQNEAQ (reference sequence). In nucleotides, the CDR3 is TGTGCCAGCAGCTTAGGGGGGACAGGACGAGATGGCTACACCTTC. As protein: CASSLGGTGRDGYTF.

This rearrangement joins TRBV2 to TRBJ1-1; D is undetermined. This CDR3 has 13 residues. Between the trimmed V and J ends, which lost 10 bases and 1 base, there was a span of 13 bases. Per the germline V gene, CDR1 is SNHLY and CDR2 is FYNNEI. This CDR3 is CATAPQGNTEAFF. CDR3 in DNA: TGTGCCACCGCGCCGCAAGGGAACACTGAAGCTTTCTTT. Full variable domain (rest looked up from reference TRBV2 and TRBJ1-1): EPEVTQTPSHQVTQMGQEVILRCVPISNHLYFYWYRQILGQKVEFLVSFYNNEISEKSEIFDDQFSVERPDGSNFTLKIRSTKLEDSAMYFCATAPQGNTEAFFGQGTRLTVV.

The chain joins TRBV18 to TRBJ2-1; D possibly corresponds to TRBD2 (6 bases). The germline V gene has CDR1 KGHSH and CDR2 LQKENI. V lost 5 bases and J lost 4, with 9 bases in between. The CDR3 spans 13 residues. The CDR3 here is CASSFSGYNEQFF. The CDR3, as DNA: TGTGCCAGCTCATTTAGCGGTTACAATGAGCAGTTCTTC.

This clone has only one observation. The rearrangement uses TRBV15 and TRBJ2-1; TRBD2 agrees at 7 bases. J was trimmed by 3 bases and V by 3 bases; bases with no gene match: 8. The length of the CDR3 is 16 residues. CDR1 is LNHNV, CDR2 YYDKDF, per germline (reference sequence). CDR3 loop: CATSSTPGLVYNEQFF. The CDR3 nucleotides are TGTGCCACCAGCAGTACCCCCGGACTAGTCTACAATGAGCAGTTCTTC.

The V gene is TRBV6-5, the J gene TRBJ2-3; D possibly corresponds to TRBD2 (6 bases). The CDR3 runs 16 residues. The germline gives CDR1 MNHEY, CDR2 SVGAGI. The V end was cut by 0 bases, the J end by 1 base, with 11 bases between. The CDR3 loop is CASSYSVGSGTDTQYF. The CDR3 nucleotides read TGTGCCAGCAGTTACTCGGTCGGGAGCGGCACAGATACGCAGTATTTT.

This chain connects TRBV5-1 to TRBJ2-5; TRBD2 aligns across 11 bases. Germline-derived CDR1 and CDR2 are SGHRS and YFSETQ. The CDR3 is 15 amino acids. V dropped 4 bases and J dropped 3; count of bases not matched to a gene: 5. This chain's CDR3 is CASSTATSGKETQYF. The CDR3 nucleotides are TGCGCCAGCAGCACGGCGACTAGCGGGAAAGAGACCCAGTACTTC.

The chain joins TRBV5-1 to TRBJ2-6, with D unresolved. Trimming cost V 4 bases and J 2 bases, with 16 bases left between them. The CDR3 runs to 17 residues. Germline CDR1 is SGHRS and CDR2 is YFSETQ. CDR3 nucleotide sequence: TGCGCCAGCAGCCCTGGCGCAGGCCACGCTGGGGCCAACGTCCTGACTTTC. It codes for CASSPGAGHAGANVLTF. The full variable domain, completed using reference TRBV5-1 and TRBJ2-6, is KAGVTQTPRYLIKTRGQQVTLSCSPISGHRSVSWYQQTPGQGLQFLFEYFSETQRNKGNFPGRFSGRQFSNSRSEMNVSTLELGDSALYLCASSPGAGHAGANVLTFGAGSRLTVL.

The chain has TRBV10-3 and TRBJ2-3; 12 bases fit TRBD2. Germline V gives CDR1 ENHRY, CDR2 SYGVKD. V shed 10 bases, J shed 4 bases, and the junction held 6 bases outside the gene matches. The CDR3 runs to 14 residues. This CDR3 is CATASGRASDTQYF. In nucleotides, the CDR3 is TGTGCCACCGCTAGCGGGAGGGCCTCAGATACGCAGTATTTT.

CDR3 sequence reads: CATSRVGAGANVLTF. The DNA of the CDR3 is TGTGCCACCAGCAGAGTGGGGGCTGGGGCCAACGTCCTGACTTTC. The chain is built from TRBV15 and TRBJ2-6; D is possibly TRBD1 or TRBD2 (5 bases each). The V gene's germline CDR1 is LNHNV and CDR2 YYDKDF (reference sequence). The CDR3 has 15 amino acids. The germline V and J ends were trimmed by 1 base and 2 bases, with 6 bases remaining between them.

This chain's CDR3 is CASSSGRSEAFF. DNA for the CDR3: TGTGCCAGCAGCTCGGGGAGGTCTGAAGCTTTCTTT. The rearrangement links TRBV7-9 to TRBJ1-1; unclear D gene. V was cut by 4 bases and J by 6 bases, with 9 bases left in between. The CDR3 length is 12 residues. Germline V gene lookup returns CDR1 SEHNR and CDR2 FQNEAQ (reference sequence).

The chain has TRBV5-1 and TRBJ1-1, with D possibly being TRBD1 (6 bases). The V end lost 3 bases, the J end lost 11 bases, and 17 bases lay between the germline ends. Per the germline V gene, CDR1 is SGHRS and CDR2 is YFSETQ. CDR3 length: 13 amino acids. In DNA, the CDR3 is TGCGCCAGCAGCTCGGCGGGGGGCGCGTGGGCTTTCTTT. Translated: CASSSAGGAWAFF.

The chain employs TRBV6-5 and TRBJ2-7; 13 nucleotides align to TRBD2. Germline V gene lookup returns CDR1 MNHEY and CDR2 SVGAGI. This CDR3 has 15 residues. V was clipped by 7 bases and J by 5 bases; unmatched bases: 8. CDR3 in amino acids: CASIRTSGSLNEQYF. The CDR3 DNA is TGTGCCAGCATCAGGACTAGCGGGAGCCTCAACGAGCAGTACTTC.

The J gene is TRBJ2-2, the V gene TRBV2; D remains unclear. Germline CDR1 is SNHLY and CDR2 is FYNNEI. V dropped 9 bases and J dropped 1 base, with 9 bases sitting between them. This CDR3 is built from 13 residues. The CDR3: CARSSKNTGELFF. CDR3 nucleotide sequence: TGTGCCAGGTCGTCAAAGAACACCGGGGAGCTGTTTTTT.